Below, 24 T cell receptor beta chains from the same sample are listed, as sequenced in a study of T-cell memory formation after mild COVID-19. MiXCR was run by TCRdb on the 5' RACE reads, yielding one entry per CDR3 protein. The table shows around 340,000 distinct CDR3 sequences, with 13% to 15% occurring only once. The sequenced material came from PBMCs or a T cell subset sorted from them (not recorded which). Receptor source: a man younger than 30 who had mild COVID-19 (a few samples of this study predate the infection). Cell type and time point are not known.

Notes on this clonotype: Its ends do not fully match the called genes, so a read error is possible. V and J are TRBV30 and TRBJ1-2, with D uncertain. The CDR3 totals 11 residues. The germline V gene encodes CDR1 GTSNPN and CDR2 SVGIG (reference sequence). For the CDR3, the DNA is TGTGCCCGGAGGCTTGACTATGGCTACACCTTC. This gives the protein CARRLDYGYTF.

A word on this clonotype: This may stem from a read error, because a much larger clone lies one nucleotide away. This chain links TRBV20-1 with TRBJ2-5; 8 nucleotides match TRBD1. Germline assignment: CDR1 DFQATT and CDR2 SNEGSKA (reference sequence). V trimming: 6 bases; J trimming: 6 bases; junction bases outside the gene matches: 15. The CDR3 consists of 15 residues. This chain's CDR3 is CSANQDRVERKTQYF. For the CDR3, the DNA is TGCAGTGCAAACCAGGACAGGGTAGAAAGAAAGACCCAGTACTTC.

CDR3 nucleotide sequence: TGTGCCAGCACCCAAACCACAGGGTATGGCTACACCTTC. Translated, it gives CASTQTTGYGYTF. The V and J genes are TRBV6-5 and TRBJ1-2, with D maybe TRBD1 (6 bases). Germline values: CDR1 MNHEY, CDR2 SVGAGI. V lost 7 bases to trimming and J lost 5 bases, with 14 bases between them. The CDR3 has 13 residues.

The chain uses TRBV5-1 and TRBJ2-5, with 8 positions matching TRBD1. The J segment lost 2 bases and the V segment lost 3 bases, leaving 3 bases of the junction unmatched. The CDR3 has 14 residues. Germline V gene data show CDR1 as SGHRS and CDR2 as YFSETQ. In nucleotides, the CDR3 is TGCGCCAGCAGCTCCCAGGGGGCACAAGAGACCCAGTACTTC. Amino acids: CASSSQGAQETQYF.

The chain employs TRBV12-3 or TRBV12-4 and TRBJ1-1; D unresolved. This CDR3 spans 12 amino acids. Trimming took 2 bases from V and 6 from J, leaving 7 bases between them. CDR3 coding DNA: TGTGCCAGCAGTTTAAGAGGCTCTGAAGCTTTCTTT. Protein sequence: CASSLRGSEAFF.

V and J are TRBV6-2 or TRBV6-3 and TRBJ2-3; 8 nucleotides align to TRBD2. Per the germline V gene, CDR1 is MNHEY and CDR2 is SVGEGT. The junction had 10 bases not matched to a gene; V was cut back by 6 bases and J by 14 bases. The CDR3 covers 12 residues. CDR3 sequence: CASSHERGGAYF. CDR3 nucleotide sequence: TGTGCCAGCAGCCACGAACGGGGGGGCGCGTATTTT.

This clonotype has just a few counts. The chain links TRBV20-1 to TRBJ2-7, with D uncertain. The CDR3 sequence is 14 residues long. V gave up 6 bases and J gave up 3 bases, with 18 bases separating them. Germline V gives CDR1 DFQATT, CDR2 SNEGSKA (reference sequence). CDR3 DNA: TGCAGTGCCACCCCGGACCCTATACTCTACGAGCAGTACTTC. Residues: CSATPDPILYEQYF.

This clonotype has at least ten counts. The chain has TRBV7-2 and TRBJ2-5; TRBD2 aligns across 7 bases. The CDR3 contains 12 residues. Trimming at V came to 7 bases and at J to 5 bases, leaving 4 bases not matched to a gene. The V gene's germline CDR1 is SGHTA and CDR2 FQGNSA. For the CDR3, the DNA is TGTGCCAGCACAATGGGGGGGGAGACCCAGTACTTC. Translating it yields CASTMGGETQYF.

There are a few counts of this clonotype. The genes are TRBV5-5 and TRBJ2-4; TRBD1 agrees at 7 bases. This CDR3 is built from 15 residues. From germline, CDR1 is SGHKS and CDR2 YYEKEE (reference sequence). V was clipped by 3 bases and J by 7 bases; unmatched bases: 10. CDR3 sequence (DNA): TGTGCCAGCAGCTGGGCAGGGGGTGGACTGAACATTCAGTACTTC. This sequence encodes CASSWAGGGLNIQYF.

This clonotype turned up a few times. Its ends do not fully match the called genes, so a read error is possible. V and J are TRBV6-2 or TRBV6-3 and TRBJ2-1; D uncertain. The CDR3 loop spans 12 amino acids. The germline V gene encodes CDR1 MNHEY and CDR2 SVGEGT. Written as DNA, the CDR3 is TGTGCCAGCAGCCCCTCCGACAATGAGCAGTTCTTC. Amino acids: CASSPSDNEQFF.

CDR3 residues: CASSVVGGTDTQYF. The CDR3 coding sequence is TGTGCCAGCAGCGTAGTCGGGGGTACAGATACGCAGTATTTT. The chain joins TRBV9 to TRBJ2-3; D is possibly TRBD2 (6 bases). V was trimmed by 0 bases and J by 3 bases, leaving 8 bases between them. From germline, CDR1 is SGDLS and CDR2 YYNGEE. There are 14 residues in the CDR3. Full variable domain (rest looked up from reference TRBV9 and TRBJ2-3): DSGVTQTPKHLITATGQRVTLRCSPRSGDLSVYWYQQSLDQGLQFLIQYYNGEERAKGNILERFSAQQFPDLHSELNLSSLELGDSALYFCASSVVGGTDTQYFGPGTRLTVL.

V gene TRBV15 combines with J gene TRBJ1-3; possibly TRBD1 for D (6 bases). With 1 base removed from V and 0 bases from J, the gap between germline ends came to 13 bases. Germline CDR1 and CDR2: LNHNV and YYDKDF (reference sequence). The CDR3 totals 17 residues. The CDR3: CATSRALDSLSGNTIYF. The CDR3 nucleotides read TGTGCCACCAGCAGAGCTTTGGACAGTCTCTCTGGAAACACCATATATTTT.

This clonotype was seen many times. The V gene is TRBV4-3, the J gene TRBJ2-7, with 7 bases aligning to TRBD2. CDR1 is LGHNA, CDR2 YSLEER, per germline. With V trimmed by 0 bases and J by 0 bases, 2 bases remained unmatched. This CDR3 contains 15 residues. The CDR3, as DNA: TGCGCCAGCAGCCAAGACCTAGCGGCCTCCTACGAGCAGTACTTC. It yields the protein CASSQDLAASYEQYF.

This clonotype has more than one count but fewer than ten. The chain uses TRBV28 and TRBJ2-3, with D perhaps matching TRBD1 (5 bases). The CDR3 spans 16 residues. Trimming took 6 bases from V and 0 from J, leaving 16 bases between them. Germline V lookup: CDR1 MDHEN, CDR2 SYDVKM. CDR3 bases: TGTGCCAGCAGCCGACCAGACAGTTCTAGCACAGATACGCAGTATTTT. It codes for CASSRPDSSSTDTQYF.

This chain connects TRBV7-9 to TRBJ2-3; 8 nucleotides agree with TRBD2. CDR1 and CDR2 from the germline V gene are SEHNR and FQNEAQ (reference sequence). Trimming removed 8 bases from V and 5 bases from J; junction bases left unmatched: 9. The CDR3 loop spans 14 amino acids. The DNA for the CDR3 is TGTGCCAGCGCAGTTAGCGGGGAGCTAGATACGCAGTATTTT. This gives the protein CASAVSGELDTQYF.

This chain's CDR3 is CATGGDEQYF. CDR3 nucleotide sequence: TGTGCCACCGGAGGCGACGAGCAGTACTTC. This chain connects TRBV24-1 to TRBJ2-7, with a tentative D call TRBD2 (5 bases). The V end was cut by 9 bases, the J end by 5 bases, with 7 bases between. The CDR3 length is 10 residues. Germline CDR1 and CDR2: KGHDR and SFDVKD.

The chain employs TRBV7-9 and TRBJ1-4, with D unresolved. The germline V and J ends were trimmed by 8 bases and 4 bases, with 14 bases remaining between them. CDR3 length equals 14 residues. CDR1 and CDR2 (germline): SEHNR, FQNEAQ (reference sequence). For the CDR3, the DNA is TGTGCCAGCCTTAAGGAGGGTGGTAATGAAAAACTGTTTTTT. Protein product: CASLKEGGNEKLFF.

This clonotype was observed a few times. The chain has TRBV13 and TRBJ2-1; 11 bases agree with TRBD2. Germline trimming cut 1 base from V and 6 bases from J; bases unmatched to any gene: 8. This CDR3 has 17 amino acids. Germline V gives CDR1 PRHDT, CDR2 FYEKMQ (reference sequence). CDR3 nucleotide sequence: TGTGCCAGCAGCTTAGAACTACTAGCGGGGGAAGGCAATGAGCAGTTCTTC. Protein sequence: CASSLELLAGEGNEQFF. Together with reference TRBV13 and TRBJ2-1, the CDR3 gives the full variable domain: AAGVIQSPRHLIKEKRETATLKCYPIPRHDTVYWYQQGPGQDPQFLISFYEKMQSDKGSIPDRFSAQQFSDYHSELNMSSLELGDSALYFCASSLELLAGEGNEQFFGPGTRLTVL.

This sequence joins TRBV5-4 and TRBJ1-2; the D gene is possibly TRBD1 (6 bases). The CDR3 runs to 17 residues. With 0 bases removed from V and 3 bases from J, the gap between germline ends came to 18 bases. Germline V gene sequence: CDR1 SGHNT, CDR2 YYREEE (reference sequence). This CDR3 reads CASSLGGERGGDYGYTF. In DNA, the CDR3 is TGTGCCAGCAGCTTGGGAGGGGAACGAGGGGGAGACTATGGCTACACCTTC.

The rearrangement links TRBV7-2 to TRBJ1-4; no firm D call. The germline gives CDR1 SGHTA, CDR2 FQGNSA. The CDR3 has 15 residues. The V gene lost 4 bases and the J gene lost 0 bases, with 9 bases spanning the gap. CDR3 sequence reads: CASSSQKATNEKLFF. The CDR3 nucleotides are TGTGCCAGCAGCTCGCAAAAAGCAACTAATGAAAAACTGTTTTTT.

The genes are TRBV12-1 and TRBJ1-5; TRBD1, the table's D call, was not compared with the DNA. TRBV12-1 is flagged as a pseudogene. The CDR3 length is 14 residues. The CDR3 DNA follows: TGTGCCAGCAGCTTTGTTCCCCTGAATCAGCCCCAGCATTTT. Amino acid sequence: CASSFVPLNQPQHF.

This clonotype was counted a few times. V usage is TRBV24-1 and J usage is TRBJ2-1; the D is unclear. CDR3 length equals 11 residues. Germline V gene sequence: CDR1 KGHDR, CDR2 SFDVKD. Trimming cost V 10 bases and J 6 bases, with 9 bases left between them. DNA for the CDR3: TGTGCCACGTCGTGGGGCAATGAGCAGTTCTTC. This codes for CATSWGNEQFF.

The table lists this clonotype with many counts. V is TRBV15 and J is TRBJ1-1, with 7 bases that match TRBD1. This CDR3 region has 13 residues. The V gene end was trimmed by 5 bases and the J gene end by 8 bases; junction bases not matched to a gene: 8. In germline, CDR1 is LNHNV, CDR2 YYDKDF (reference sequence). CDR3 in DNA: TGTGCCACCAGCGTTGGGGACAGTCCAGAAGCTTTCTTT. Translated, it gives CATSVGDSPEAFF.

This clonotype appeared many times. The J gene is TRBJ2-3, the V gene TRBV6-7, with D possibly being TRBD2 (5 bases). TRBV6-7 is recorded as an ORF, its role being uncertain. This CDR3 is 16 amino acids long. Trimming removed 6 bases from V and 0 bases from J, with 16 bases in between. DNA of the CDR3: TGTGCCAGCAGCTATAGGACTCCGAGGAGCACAGATACGCAGTATTTT. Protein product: CASSYRTPRSTDTQYF.